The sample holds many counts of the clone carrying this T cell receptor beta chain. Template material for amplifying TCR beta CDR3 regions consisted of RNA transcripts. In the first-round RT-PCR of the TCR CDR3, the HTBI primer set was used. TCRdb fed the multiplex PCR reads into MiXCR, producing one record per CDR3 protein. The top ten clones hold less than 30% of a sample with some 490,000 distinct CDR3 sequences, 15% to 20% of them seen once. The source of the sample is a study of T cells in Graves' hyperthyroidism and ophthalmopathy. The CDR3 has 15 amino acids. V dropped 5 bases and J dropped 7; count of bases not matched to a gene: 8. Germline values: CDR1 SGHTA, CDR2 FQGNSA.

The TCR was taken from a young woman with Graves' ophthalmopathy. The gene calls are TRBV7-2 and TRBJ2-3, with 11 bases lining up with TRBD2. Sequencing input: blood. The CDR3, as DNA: TGTGCCAGCAGCGTCACTAGCGGGGGTTATAATACGCAGTATTTT. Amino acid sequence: CASSVTSGGYNTQYF.